Reported below is one T cell receptor (beta chain). Its matching antigen is unknown. V shed 0 bases and J 5 bases; nucleotides not matched to a gene: 1. The CDR3 loop spans 13 amino acids. Germline V CDR1 and CDR2: GTSNPN, SVGIG (reference sequence). Assay version v3.0 of immunoSEQ was used, and it was run at survey level. Method: immunoSEQ multiplex PCR; TCRdb's copy keeps in-frame clones and lacks some. The data show 30,000 or so clones, 60% to 75% seen once. Every single participant having HIV got treatment inside the United States. This record belongs to a study of long-term antiretroviral therapy in people with HIV. Study-wide points: Post-ART samples showed increased diversity that remained below transplant donor control levels.

This TCR came from a man in his forties or fifties with HIV. The sample consisted of unsorted PBMCs, taken 3 years after starting antiretroviral therapy. This chain joins TRBV30 and TRBJ2-3; the match to TRBD2 covers 8 bases. The CDR3 coding sequence is TGTGCCTGGAGTGTCCGGGAGGGAGATACGCAGTATTTT. As protein: CAWSVREGDTQYF.